This T cell receptor (beta chain) was recovered during a study of blood T cell repertoires in COVID-19. In the study overall: Sample material is recorded as cDNA or gDNA derived from T cells, B-cell-depleted T cells, or PBMCs.

The CDR3 consists of 14 residues. Losses at the gene ends were 3 bases for V and 4 bases for J; bases not matched to a gene: 5. Per the germline V gene, CDR1 is LGHNA and CDR2 is YSLEER. Per the authors' pipeline: Quantification of nucleated cells was approximated via reference gene primer amplification. Produced via immunoSEQ multiplex PCR; TCRdb's table is partial and in-frame only. The DNA was the basis for D and trimming; V, J and clone size are from that table. The sample records about 140,000 clones, roughly 80% being singletons. The source material was peripheral blood. The TCR comes from a woman in her 50s with active or convalescent COVID-19. This chain joins TRBV4-3 and TRBJ1-2; 7 nucleotides align to TRBD1. The CDR3 region is CASSQADRVYGYTF. CDR3 in DNA: TGCGCCAGCAGCCAGGCAGACAGGGTCTATGGCTACACCTTC.